This T cell receptor beta chain was sequenced for a study of blood T cell repertoires in COVID-19. Study information: T cells, B-cell-depleted T cells, or PBMCs provided the cDNA or gDNA that served as material.

The CDR3 runs 16 residues. The germline CDR1 and CDR2 sequences are SEHNR and FQNEAQ (reference sequence). V gave up 6 bases and J gave up 6 bases; unmatched junction bases: 9. How the authors handled the data: How many nucleated cells were present was estimated from reference gene primer amplification. Generated by immunoSEQ multiplex PCR, the TCRdb table keeps only in-frame clones and is missing some. V, J and clone size derive from that table, while D and trimming were established from the DNA sequence. The sample holds around 80,000 clones, roughly 80% seen once. This chain joins TRBV7-9 and TRBJ2-1, with 12 bases fitting TRBD2. Input material: peripheral blood. The receptor's source is a human donor in a cohort sampled during active COVID-19. The CDR3 DNA sequence: TGTGCCAGCAGGGCTAGCGGGGGGGCCTCCAGCAATGAGCAGTTCTTC. As protein: CASRASGGASSNEQFF.